A single sample gave rise to the 10 T cell receptor beta chains below, sequenced in a study of T cells in Graves' hyperthyroidism and ophthalmopathy. Amplified TCR beta CDR3 regions derived from RNA transcripts. Primed by the HTBI set, a first-round RT-PCR was run on the TCR CDR3. TCRdb independently ran MiXCR on the multiplex PCR reads; one entry per CDR3 protein. This sample has fewer than 500,000 distinct CDR3 sequences, with about 14% found just once. Source material: blood. The source is a woman in her twenties or thirties with Graves' ophthalmopathy.

This chain links TRBV20-1 with TRBJ2-7, with a possible D match to TRBD1 (6 bases). The V end lost 6 bases, the J end lost 6 bases, and 24 bases lay between the germline ends. CDR1 is DFQATT, CDR2 SNEGSKA, per germline (reference sequence). The CDR3 is 15 amino acids. The CDR3 region is CSARLLRQVIREQYF. CDR3 nucleotide sequence: TGCAGTGCCCGCCTTCTTCGACAGGTCATTCGCGAGCAGTACTTC.

V gene TRBV6-1 combines with J gene TRBJ2-4, with D maybe TRBD2 (6 bases). Looked up from germline, CDR1 is MNHNS and CDR2 is SASEGT. The CDR3 sequence is 16 residues long. Trimming took 3 bases from V and 8 from J, leaving 20 bases between them. The CDR3 DNA reads TGTGCCAGCAGTGAGGGGATCCGGGGTCGCGGGGACATTCAGTACTTC. Its protein product is CASSEGIRGRGDIQYF.

This clonotype was seen a handful of times. The chain employs TRBV20-1 and TRBJ2-2; D may be TRBD2 (5 bases). Trimming took 7 bases from V and 5 from J, leaving 14 bases between them. The CDR3 is 13 residues long. CDR1 and CDR2 (germline): DFQATT, SNEGSKA (reference sequence). For the CDR3, the DNA is TGCAGTGTTACTCGGGGTGGGACCGGGGAGCTGTTTTTT. Protein sequence: CSVTRGGTGELFF.

This chain joins TRBV7-8 and TRBJ1-1; possible D gene TRBD1, 6 bases. The germline V gene encodes CDR1 SGHVS and CDR2 FQNEAQ. There are 15 residues in the CDR3. V was cut by 5 bases and J by 5 bases, with 18 bases left in between. The DNA of the CDR3 is TGTGCCAGCAGCCCCGGGGGGCGGGGGGGGACTGAAGCTTTCTTT. Protein product: CASSPGGRGGTEAFF.

This clonotype was found many times. This chain joins TRBV7-2 and TRBJ2-3; a weak D match, TRBD1 (6 bases). There are 16 residues in the CDR3. The V end lost 5 bases, the J end lost 0 bases, and 15 bases lay between the germline ends. Germline-derived CDR1 and CDR2 are SGHTA and FQGNSA. The CDR3 is CASSPTLTGSTDTQYF. Here the CDR3 DNA reads TGTGCCAGCAGCCCAACTTTGACAGGCAGCACAGATACGCAGTATTTT.

This clonotype turned up a few times. J is TRBJ2-7 and V is TRBV6-2 or TRBV6-3; 8 bases agree with TRBD2. This CDR3 contains 16 residues. Germline CDR1 is MNHEY and CDR2 is SVGEGT. V was pared by 4 bases and J by 3 bases, with 11 bases of the junction left unmatched. The chain's CDR3 is CASSLSLAVNNYEQYF. For the CDR3, the DNA is TGTGCCAGCAGTTTATCACTAGCGGTAAACAACTACGAGCAGTACTTC.

This clonotype was recorded many times. The V gene is TRBV30, the J gene TRBJ2-3; D gene unclear. Germline V gene lookup returns CDR1 GTSNPN and CDR2 SVGIG (reference sequence). The V end lost 2 bases, the J end lost 0 bases, and 6 bases lay between the germline ends. The CDR3 extends over 13 amino acids. CDR3 sequence (DNA): TGTGCCTGGAGTTTTGTCAGCACAGATACGCAGTATTTT. This sequence encodes CAWSFVSTDTQYF.

In its sample, this clonotype was seen a few times. CDR3 region: CASSEDHAASNQPQHF. CDR3 bases: TGTGCCAGCAGTGAAGACCACGCAGCGAGCAATCAGCCCCAGCATTTT. The chain employs TRBV2 and TRBJ1-5, with unresolved D. Germline V gene sequence: CDR1 SNHLY, CDR2 FYNNEI. V was shortened by 1 base and J by 1 base, with 11 bases between the two germline ends. The CDR3 extends over 16 amino acids.

V is TRBV6-2 or TRBV6-3 and J is TRBJ1-5, with 8 nucleotides matching TRBD1. J was trimmed by 2 bases and V by 5 bases; bases with no gene match: 8. CDR3 size: 16 residues. Germline-derived CDR1 and CDR2 are MNHEY and SVGEGT. This CDR3 reads CASSTRQGIGNQPQHF. CDR3 nucleotides: TGTGCCAGCAGTACACGACAGGGGATAGGCAATCAGCCCCAGCATTTT.

This clonotype was observed a handful of times. The genes are TRBV7-2 and TRBJ2-3; TRBD2 matches 8 bases. Trimming removed 3 bases from V and 0 bases from J; junction bases left unmatched: 2. Germline V CDR1 and CDR2: SGHTA, FQGNSA. This CDR3 region has 15 residues. The CDR3 sequence is CASSFGGESTDTQYF. DNA for the CDR3: TGTGCCAGCAGCTTCGGGGGGGAGAGCACAGATACGCAGTATTTT.